This T cell receptor (beta chain) was captured by sequencing in a study of T cells in Graves' hyperthyroidism and ophthalmopathy. Regions amplified from RNA transcripts were the TCR beta CDR3 regions. The HTBI primer set drove a first-round RT-PCR of the TCR CDR3. One entry per CDR3 protein, called by TCRdb with MiXCR from the multiplex PCR reads. Among some 720,000 distinct CDR3 sequences listed, around 17% were seen once. This clonotype showed up many times. This receptor was identified in a man aged 18 to 29 with Graves' hyperthyroidism. The sequenced material came from blood.

CDR3 region: CSASGIGQGYEQYF. DNA of the CDR3: TGCAGTGCTAGTGGTATAGGACAGGGCTACGAGCAGTACTTC. The rearrangement joins TRBV20-1 to TRBJ2-7; 8 bases agree with TRBD1. This CDR3 contains 14 residues. Germline trimming cut 3 bases from V and 3 bases from J; bases unmatched to any gene: 7. CDR1 and CDR2 from the germline V gene are DFQATT and SNEGSKA (reference sequence).